There are a few counts of the clone carrying this TCR beta chain. The antigen is not known. This specimen comes from a study of early T cells in non-severe SARS-CoV-2 infection. In the study overall: Sequenced bulk RNA came from whole blood that was unsorted, and chains were unpaired.

The germline V gene encodes CDR1 SGHRS and CDR2 YFSETQ. The V gene end was trimmed by 3 bases and the J gene end by 5 bases; junction bases not matched to a gene: 5. The CDR3 has 14 residues. Unique molecular identifiers were attached to individual cDNA molecules. TCRdb itself ran the 5' RACE reads through MiXCR, one entry per CDR3 protein. This sample has about 31,000 distinct CDR3 sequences, with approximately 5.3% found just once. Study-wide findings and caveats: Lookups in VDJdb leaned toward anti-spike CD8 responses and missed private and CD4 specificities.

The TCR was taken from an adult who was a healthcare worker with PCR-confirmed SARS-CoV-2 infection or an uninfected control (not recorded which). The sample taken for sequencing was whole blood. The gene calls are TRBV5-1 and TRBJ2-5; 9 nucleotides line up with TRBD1. Here the CDR3 DNA reads TGCGCCAGCAGCTCCGGGACAGGGAGGGAGACCCAGTACTTC. Its translation is CASSSGTGRETQYF.